This is a list of T cell receptor beta chains from one sample in a study of brain T cells in children with intractable seizures. Sequenced by immunoSEQ multiplex PCR; TCRdb stores in-frame clones only, minus some. The table shows hundreds of thousands of clones, with over 90% occurring only once. Sequences were derived from peripheral blood, sampled 4 to 5 months after surgery. The receptors here all came from a boy younger than two with tuberous sclerosis and intractable seizures. Both conserved end residues are part of each CDR3. Fields, in order: J gene, D gene, V gene, CDR3 protein, CDR3 DNA. The D gene is left open where the match is weak.

TRBJ1-4 | TRBD1 | TRBV27 | CASSPWYQGAPGTNEKLFF | TGTGCCAGCAGCCCCTGGTACCAGGGGGCGCCTGGAACTAATGAAAAACTGTTTTTT
TRBJ2-7 | - | TRBV4-1 | CASSPGARDKHAYEQYF | TGCGCCAGCAGCCCCGGAGCGCGGGACAAACACGCCTACGAGCAGTACTTC
TRBJ2-1 | - | TRBV2 | CASSAPRVGEQFF | TGTGCCAGCAGTGCTCCCAGGGTGGGTGAGCAGTTCTTC
TRBJ2-1 | - | TRBV7-2 | CASSFGARNEQFF | TGTGCCAGCAGCTTCGGAGCGCGAAATGAGCAGTTCTTC
TRBJ1-1 | - | TRBV6-1 | CASSEGVGGLNTEAFF | TGTGCCAGCAGTGAAGGGGTTGGGGGCCTGAACACTGAAGCTTTCTTT
TRBJ2-7 | - | TRBV6-4 | CASSFGPGLSVEQYF | TGTGCCAGCAGTTTCGGGCCGGGACTTTCGGTCGAGCAGTACTTC
TRBJ1-3 | TRBD1 | TRBV7-2 | CASSTRGGQGDISGNTIYF | TGTGCCAGCAGCACCAGGGGGGGACAGGGGGACATCTCTGGAAACACCATATATTTT
TRBJ1-4 | - | TRBV4-1 | CASSQAVWGAPIPNEKLFF | TGCGCCAGCAGCCAAGCGGTTTGGGGGGCGCCGATCCCTAATGAAAAACTGTTTTTT
TRBJ1-5 | - | TRBV15 | CATSGYTDQPQHF | TGTGCCACCAGCGGGTACACTGATCAGCCCCAGCATTTT
TRBJ2-7 | - | TRBV7-2 | CASSLQGPDYEQYF | TGTGCCAGCAGCCTACAGGGTCCGGATTACGAGCAGTACTTC
TRBJ1-4 | - | TRBV19 | CASSAGTSEKLFF | TGTGCCAGTAGTGCAGGGACCAGTGAAAAACTGTTTTTT
TRBJ2-7 | TRBD2 | TRBV7-9 | CASSGGGSEQYF | TGTGCCAGCAGCGGCGGGGGGTCCGAGCAGTACTTC
TRBJ2-1 | TRBD1 | TRBV29-1 | CSAMTPTGTGGNEQFF | TGCAGCGCCATGACCCCCACCGGGACAGGGGGTAATGAGCAGTTCTTC
TRBJ1-1 | - | TRBV6-6 | CASSYVQGPWNTEAFF | TGTGCCAGCAGTTACGTACAGGGTCCCTGGAACACTGAAGCTTTCTTT
TRBJ2-7 | TRBD2 | TRBV7-9 | CASSLRGRPYEQYF | TGTGCCAGCAGCTTACGCGGGAGGCCCTACGAGCAGTACTTC
TRBJ1-1 | - | TRBV5-1 | CASSMGWNAEAFF | TGCGCCAGCAGCATGGGATGGAACGCTGAAGCTTTCTTT